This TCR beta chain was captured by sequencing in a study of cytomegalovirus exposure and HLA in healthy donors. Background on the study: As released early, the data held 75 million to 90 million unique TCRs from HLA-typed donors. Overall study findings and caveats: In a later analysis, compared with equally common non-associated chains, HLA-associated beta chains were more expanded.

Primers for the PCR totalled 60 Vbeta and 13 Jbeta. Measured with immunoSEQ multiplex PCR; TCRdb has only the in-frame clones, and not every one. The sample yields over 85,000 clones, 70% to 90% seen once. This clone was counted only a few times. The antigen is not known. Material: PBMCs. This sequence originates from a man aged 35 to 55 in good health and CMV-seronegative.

CDR3 nucleotides: TGTGCCACCAGCCGTCGGGGGGACGGCTACACCTTC. It translates to CATSRRGDGYTF. V gene TRBV15 combines with J gene TRBJ1-2; weak D call: TRBD1 (5 bases). The V gene's germline CDR1 is LNHNV and CDR2 YYDKDF (reference sequence). CDR3 length: 12 amino acids. Trimming shortened V by 5 bases and J by 8 bases, and 12 bases separated the two germline ends.